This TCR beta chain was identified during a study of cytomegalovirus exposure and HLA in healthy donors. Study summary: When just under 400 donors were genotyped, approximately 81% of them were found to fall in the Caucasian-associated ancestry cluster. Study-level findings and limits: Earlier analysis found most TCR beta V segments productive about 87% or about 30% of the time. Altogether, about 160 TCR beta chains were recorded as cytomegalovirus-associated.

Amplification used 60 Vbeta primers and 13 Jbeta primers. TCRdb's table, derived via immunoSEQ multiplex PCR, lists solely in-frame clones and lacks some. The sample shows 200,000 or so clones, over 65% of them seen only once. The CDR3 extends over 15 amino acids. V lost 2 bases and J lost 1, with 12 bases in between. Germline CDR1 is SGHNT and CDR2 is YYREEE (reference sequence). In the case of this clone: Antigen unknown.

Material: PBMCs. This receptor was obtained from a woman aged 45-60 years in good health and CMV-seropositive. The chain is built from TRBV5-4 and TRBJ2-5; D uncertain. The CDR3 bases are TGTGCCAGCAGCTTCGGCTCGCCGGGCCAAGAGACCCAGTACTTC. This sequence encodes CASSFGSPGQETQYF.